Reported below is one T cell receptor beta chain. Antigen: not known. The data originate from a study of regulatory T cells in long-lasting Graves disease. About the research overall: Patients met the persistent Graves' disease definition after over 5 years of antithyroid drugs with positive TSH receptor antibodies.

This CDR3 comprises 15 residues. Germline V gives CDR1 SEHNR, CDR2 FQNEAQ (reference sequence). V gave up 0 bases and J gave up 4 bases, with 12 bases separating them. Documented time point: persistent/refractory GD, antithyroid drugs over 5 years with positive TRAb. PBMCs provided the RNA from which the TCR library was made. Study-wide results and limits: Persistent cases favored TRBV28, TRBJ1-2 and TRBJ2-5.

The authors built TCR beta libraries using iRepertoire HTBI primers and Arm-PCR of CDR3 regions. Authors' processing steps: Segment identification across samples yielded 62 TRBV and around 13 TRBJ segments. TCRdb re-analysed the multiplex PCR reads in MiXCR, keeping a single row per CDR3 protein. What appears here as the V and J calls and clone size reflects TCRdb's work, not the paper's. This sample has 350,000 to 500,000 distinct CDR3 sequences, with 20% to 25% found just once. This rearrangement joins TRBV7-9 to TRBJ2-5, with a weak D call TRBD2 (5 bases). The sample in question was peripheral blood mononuclear cells (PBMCs), obtained when the disease was refractory, from a patient treated with antithyroid drugs. The TCR was taken from a female donor with Graves disease. The CDR3 DNA is TGTGCCAGCAGCTTAGCGCTGAGGGATGCAGAGACCCAGTACTTC. Its translation: CASSLALRDAETQYF. Full variable domain (remainder filled in from reference TRBV7-9 and TRBJ2-5): DTGVSQNPRHKITKRGQNVTFRCDPISEHNRLYWYRQTLGQGPEFLTYFQNEAQLEKSRLLSDRFSAERPKGSFSTLEIQRTEQGDSAMYLCASSLALRDAETQYFGPGTRLLVL.